Described below is a single T cell receptor (beta chain) sequence and its context. One end of the junction does not line up with germline, which may come from a read error. This specimen belongs to a study of blood T cells in healthy people across ages. Whole-study context: About one barcoded beta molecule per two T cells was captured by template switching.

From germline, CDR1 is LGHNA and CDR2 YNFKEQ. CDR3 length equals 16 residues. The authors ran a second PCR of about 7 to 11 cycles using a sample-barcoded 5' primer and a J-beta primer mix. TCRdb re-analysed the 5' RACE reads in MiXCR, keeping a single row per CDR3 protein. The profile covers about a million distinct CDR3 sequences, with around two fifths appearing a single time and 10% to 15% taken by the ten largest. This chain connects TRBV4-2 to TRBJ1-4, with D possibly being TRBD1 (5 bases). Sequenced sample: blood. The TCR originated in a man between 18 and 35 years old in good health. The CDR3 region has the DNA TGTGCCGGCAGCCTCGGGCGGGGCGCGGCTAATGAAAAACTGTTTTTT. Its protein product is CAGSLGRGAANEKLFF.